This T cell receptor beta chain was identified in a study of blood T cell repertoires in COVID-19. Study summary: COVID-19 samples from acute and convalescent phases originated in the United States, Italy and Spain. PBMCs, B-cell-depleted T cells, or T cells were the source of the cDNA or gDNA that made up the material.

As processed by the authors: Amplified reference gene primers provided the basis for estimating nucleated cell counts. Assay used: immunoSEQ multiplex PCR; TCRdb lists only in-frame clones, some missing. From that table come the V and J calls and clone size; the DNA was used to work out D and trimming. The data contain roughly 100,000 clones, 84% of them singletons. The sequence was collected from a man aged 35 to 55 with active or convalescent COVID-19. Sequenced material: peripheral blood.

The DNA of the CDR3 is TGCGCCAGCAGCGCAGGCAGGCTCGGACTACCAAACACCGGGGAGCTGTTTTTT. It is translated as CASSAGRLGLPNTGELFF. This chain links TRBV5-1 with TRBJ2-2; possibly TRBD2 for D (6 bases). The CDR3 runs to 18 residues. The germline gives CDR1 SGHRS, CDR2 YFSETQ. V shed 4 bases and J shed 2 bases, with 21 bases lying between them.